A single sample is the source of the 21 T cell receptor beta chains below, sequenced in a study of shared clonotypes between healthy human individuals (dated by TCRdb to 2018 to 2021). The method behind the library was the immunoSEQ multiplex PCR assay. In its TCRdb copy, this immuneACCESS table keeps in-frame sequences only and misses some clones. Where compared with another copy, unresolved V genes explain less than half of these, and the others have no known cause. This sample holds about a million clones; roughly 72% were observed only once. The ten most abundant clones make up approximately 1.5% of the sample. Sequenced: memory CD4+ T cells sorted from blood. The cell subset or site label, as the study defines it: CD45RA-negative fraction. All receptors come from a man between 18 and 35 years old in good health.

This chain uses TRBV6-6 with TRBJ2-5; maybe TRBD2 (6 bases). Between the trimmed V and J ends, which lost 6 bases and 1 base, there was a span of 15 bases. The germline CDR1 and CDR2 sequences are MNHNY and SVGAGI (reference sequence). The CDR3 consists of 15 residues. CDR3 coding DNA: TGTGCCAGCAGGAAGAGACTAGAAACCCAAGAGACCCAGTACTTC. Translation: CASRKRLETQETQYF.

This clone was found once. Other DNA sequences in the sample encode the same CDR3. CDR3: CASSPGQGIEAFF. The DNA of the CDR3 is TGTGCCAGCTCACCGGGACAGGGGATTGAAGCTTTCTTT. The chain is built from TRBV18 and TRBJ1-1; 10 positions match TRBD1. This CDR3 is built from 13 residues. Trimming at V came to 3 bases and at J to 7 bases, leaving 2 bases not matched to a gene. Per the germline V gene, CDR1 is KGHSH and CDR2 is LQKENI.

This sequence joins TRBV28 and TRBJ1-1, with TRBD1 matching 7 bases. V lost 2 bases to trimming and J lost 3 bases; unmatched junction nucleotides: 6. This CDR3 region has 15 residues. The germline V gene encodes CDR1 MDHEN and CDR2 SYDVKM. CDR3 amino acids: CASSLPSQGYTEAFF. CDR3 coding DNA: TGTGCCAGCAGTTTACCGTCACAGGGGTACACTGAAGCTTTCTTT.

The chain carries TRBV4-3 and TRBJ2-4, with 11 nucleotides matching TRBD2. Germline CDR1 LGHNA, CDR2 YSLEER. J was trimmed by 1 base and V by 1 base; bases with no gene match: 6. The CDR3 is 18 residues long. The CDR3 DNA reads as TGCGCCAGCAGCCAAGTTCTAGCGGGAGGTAATGCCAAAAACATTCAGTACTTC. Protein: CASSQVLAGGNAKNIQYF.

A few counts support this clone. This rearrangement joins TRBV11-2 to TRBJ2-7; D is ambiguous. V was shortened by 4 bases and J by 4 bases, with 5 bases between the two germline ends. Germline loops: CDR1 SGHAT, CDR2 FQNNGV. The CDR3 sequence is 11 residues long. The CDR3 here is CASSSQYEQYF. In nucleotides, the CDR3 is TGTGCCAGCAGCTCCCAATACGAGCAGTACTTC.

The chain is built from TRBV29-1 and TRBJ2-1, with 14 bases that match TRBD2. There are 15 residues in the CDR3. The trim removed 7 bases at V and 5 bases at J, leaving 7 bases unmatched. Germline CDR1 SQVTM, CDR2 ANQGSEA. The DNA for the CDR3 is TGCAGCGCTCGAGGGGGACTAGCGGGGGACAATGAGCAGTTCTTC. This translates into CSARGGLAGDNEQFF.

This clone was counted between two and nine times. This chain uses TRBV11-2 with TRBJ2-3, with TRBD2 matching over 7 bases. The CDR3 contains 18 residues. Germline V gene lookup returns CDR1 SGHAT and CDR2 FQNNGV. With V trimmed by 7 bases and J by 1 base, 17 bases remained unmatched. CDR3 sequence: CASTLRLNSGSGTDTQYF. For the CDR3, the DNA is TGTGCCAGCACCCTCCGACTAAATAGCGGGTCAGGCACAGATACGCAGTATTTT. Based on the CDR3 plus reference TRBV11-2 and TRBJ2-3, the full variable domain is EAGVAQSPRYKIIEKRQSVAFWCNPISGHATLYWYQQILGQGPKLLIQFQNNGVVDDSQLPKDRFSAERLKGVDSTLKIQPAKLEDSAVYLCASTLRLNSGSGTDTQYFGPGTRLTVL.

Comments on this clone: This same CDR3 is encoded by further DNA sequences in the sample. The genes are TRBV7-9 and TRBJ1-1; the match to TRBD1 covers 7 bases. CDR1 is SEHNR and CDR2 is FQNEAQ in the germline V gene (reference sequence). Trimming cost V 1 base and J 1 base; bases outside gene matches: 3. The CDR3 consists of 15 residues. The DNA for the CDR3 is TGTGCCAGCAGCTTAGTGGCAGGGGGGAACACTGAAGCTTTCTTT. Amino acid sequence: CASSLVAGGNTEAFF.

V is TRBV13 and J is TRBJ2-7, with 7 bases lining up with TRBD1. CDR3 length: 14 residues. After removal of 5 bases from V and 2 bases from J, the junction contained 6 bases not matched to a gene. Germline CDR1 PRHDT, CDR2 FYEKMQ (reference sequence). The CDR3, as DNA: TGTGCCAGCAGCCGTAGGACAGGCACCTACGAGCAGTACTTC. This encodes CASSRRTGTYEQYF.

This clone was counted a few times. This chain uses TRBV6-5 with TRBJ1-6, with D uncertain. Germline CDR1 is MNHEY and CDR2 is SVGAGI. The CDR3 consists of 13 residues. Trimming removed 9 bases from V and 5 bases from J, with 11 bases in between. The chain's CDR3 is CASVLGDNSPLHF. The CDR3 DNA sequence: TGTGCCAGTGTGCTCGGTGATAATTCACCCCTCCACTTT.

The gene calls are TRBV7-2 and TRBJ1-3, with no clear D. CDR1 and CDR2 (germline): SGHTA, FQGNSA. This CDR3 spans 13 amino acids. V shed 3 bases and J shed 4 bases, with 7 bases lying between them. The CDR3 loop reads CASSFPLGNTIYF. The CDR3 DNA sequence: TGTGCCAGCAGCTTCCCCCTAGGAAACACCATATATTTT.

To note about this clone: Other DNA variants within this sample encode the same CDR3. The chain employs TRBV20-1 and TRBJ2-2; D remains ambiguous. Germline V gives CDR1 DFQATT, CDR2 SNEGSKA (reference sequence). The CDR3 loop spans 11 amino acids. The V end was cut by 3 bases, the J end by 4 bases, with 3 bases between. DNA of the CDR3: TGCAGTGCTAGGGTCACCGGGGAGCTGTTTTTT. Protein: CSARVTGELFF.

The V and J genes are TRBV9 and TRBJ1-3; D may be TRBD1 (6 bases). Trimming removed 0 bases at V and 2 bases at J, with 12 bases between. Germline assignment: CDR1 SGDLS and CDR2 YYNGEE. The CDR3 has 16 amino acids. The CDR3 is CASSVGNSGAGNTIYF. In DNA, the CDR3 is TGTGCCAGCAGCGTAGGTAATTCAGGGGCTGGAAACACCATATATTTT.

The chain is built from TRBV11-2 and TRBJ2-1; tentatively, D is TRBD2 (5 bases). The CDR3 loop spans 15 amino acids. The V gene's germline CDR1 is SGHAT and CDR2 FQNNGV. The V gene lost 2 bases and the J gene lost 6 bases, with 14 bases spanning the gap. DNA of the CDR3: TGTGCCAGCAGCTTATCTTCGGGGTTGAGCAATGAGCAGTTCTTC. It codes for CASSLSSGLSNEQFF.

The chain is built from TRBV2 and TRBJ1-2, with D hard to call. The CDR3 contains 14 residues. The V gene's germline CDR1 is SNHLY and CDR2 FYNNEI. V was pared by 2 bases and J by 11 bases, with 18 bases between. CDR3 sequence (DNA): TGTGCCAGCAGTGAATCCAGACACCCAAGGTCGTACACCTTC. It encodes CASSESRHPRSYTF.

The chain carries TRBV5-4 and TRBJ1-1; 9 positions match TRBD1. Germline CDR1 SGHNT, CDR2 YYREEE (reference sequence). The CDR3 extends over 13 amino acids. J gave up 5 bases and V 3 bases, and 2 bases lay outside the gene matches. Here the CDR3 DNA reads TGTGCCAGCAGCTGGGGACAGGGAACTGAAGCTTTCTTT. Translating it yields CASSWGQGTEAFF. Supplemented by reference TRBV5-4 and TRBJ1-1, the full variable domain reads ETGVTQSPTHLIKTRGQQVTLRCSSQSGHNTVSWYQQALGQGPQFIFQYYREEENGRGNFPPRFSGLQFPNYSSELNVNALELDDSALYLCASSWGQGTEAFFGQGTRLTVV.

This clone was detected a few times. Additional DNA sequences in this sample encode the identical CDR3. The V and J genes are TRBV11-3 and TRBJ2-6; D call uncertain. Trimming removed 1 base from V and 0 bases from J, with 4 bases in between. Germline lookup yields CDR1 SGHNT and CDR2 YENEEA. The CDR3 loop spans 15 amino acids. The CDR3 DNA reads TGTGCCAGCAGCTTAGGTGTCTCTGGGGCCAACGTCCTGACTTTC. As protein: CASSLGVSGANVLTF.

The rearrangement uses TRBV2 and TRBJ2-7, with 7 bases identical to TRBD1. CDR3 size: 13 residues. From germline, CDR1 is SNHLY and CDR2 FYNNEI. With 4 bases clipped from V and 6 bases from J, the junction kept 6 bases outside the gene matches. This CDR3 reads CASSGQGSGEQYF. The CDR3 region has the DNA TGTGCCAGCAGTGGACAGGGCTCGGGCGAGCAGTACTTC.

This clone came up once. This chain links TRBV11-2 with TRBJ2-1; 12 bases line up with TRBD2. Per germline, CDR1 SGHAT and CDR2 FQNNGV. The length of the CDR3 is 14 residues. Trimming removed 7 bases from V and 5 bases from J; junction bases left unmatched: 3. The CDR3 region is CASILAGGNNEQFF. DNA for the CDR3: TGTGCCAGCATTCTAGCGGGGGGGAACAATGAGCAGTTCTTC. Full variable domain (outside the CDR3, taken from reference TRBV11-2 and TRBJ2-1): EAGVAQSPRYKIIEKRQSVAFWCNPISGHATLYWYQQILGQGPKLLIQFQNNGVVDDSQLPKDRFSAERLKGVDSTLKIQPAKLEDSAVYLCASILAGGNNEQFFGPGTRLTVL.

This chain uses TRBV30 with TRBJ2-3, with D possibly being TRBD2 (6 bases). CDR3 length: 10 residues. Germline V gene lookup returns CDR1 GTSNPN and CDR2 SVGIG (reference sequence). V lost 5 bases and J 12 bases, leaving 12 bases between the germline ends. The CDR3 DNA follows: TGTGCCTGGGGGAGGACTCCTCAGTATTTT. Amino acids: CAWGRTPQYF.

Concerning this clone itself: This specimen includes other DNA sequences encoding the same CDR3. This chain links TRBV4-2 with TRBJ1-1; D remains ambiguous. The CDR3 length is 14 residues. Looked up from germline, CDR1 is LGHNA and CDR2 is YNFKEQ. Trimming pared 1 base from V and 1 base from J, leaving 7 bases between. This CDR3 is CASSQGSANTEAFF. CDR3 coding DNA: TGTGCCAGCAGCCAAGGTTCTGCGAACACTGAAGCTTTCTTT.